This T cell receptor beta chain was sequenced during a study of blood T cell repertoires in COVID-19. The CDR3 length is 15 residues. The V and J ends lost 4 bases and 2 bases, in that order; junction bases with no gene match: 5. Germline V gives CDR1 SGHTA, CDR2 FQGTGA. Only in-frame clones appear in the TCRdb table, and some are missing; sequencing was by immunoSEQ multiplex PCR. The sample yields about 280,000 clones, 65% to 90% seen once. The rearrangement links TRBV7-3 to TRBJ2-5; 9 bases are shared with TRBD2. The receptor's source is a man in his forties or fifties with active or convalescent COVID-19. Sequenced: peripheral blood. This chain's CDR3 is CASSSLGLAQETQYF. The CDR3 DNA follows: TGTGCCAGCAGCTCCCTAGGACTAGCGCAAGAGACCCAGTACTTC.